This is a list of T cell receptor beta chains from one sample in a study of HIV-infected patients and healthy controls. TCRdb ran MiXCR on the 5' RACE reads and lists one entry per CDR3 protein. In the table there are about 10,000 distinct CDR3 sequences, around 5.2% of which are singletons. Sequenced here: blood, sampled before antiretroviral therapy. These receptors were taken from an adult with HIV infection. Each CDR3 is given with its conserved first and last residue. A D gene is named only where the DNA matches it firmly. Clone size is given for some rows only: seen once, a few or many times, or a class if the clone is expanded.

j_gene | d_gene | abundance | v_gene | CDR3nt | CDR3aa
TRBJ1-1 | - | many | TRBV5-8 | TGTGCCAGCAGCCGGGAAATGGGCGGCGGATTTGAAGCTTTCTTT | CASSREMGGGFEAFF
TRBJ2-1 | - | many | TRBV12-3/TRBV12-4 | TGTGCCAGCAGGTCTTTACGGGAAGACTACAATGAGCAGTTCTTC | CASRSLREDYNEQFF
TRBJ2-6 | - | many | TRBV20-1 | TGCAGTGCTAGAGATCGACACTCTGGGGCCAACGTCCTGACTTTC | CSARDRHSGANVLTF
TRBJ2-2 | TRBD2 | few | TRBV29-1 | TGCAGCGTTGTAGTACGGGGGGCGAACACCGGGGAGCTGTTTTTT | CSVVVRGANTGELFF
TRBJ2-1 | TRBD1 | many | TRBV7-2 | TGTGCCAGCAGTTTCGACAGGGGGGAGTACAATGAGCAGTTCTTC | CASSFDRGEYNEQFF
TRBJ1-1 | - | many | TRBV6-2/TRBV6-3 | TGTGCCAGCAGTTTGGGGGCCTTGCCTGAAGCTTTCTTT | CASSLGALPEAFF
TRBJ1-1 | TRBD1 | many | TRBV19 | TGTGCCAGTAGTAAGATAACAGGGGACCTATCTGAAGCTTTCTTT | CASSKITGDLSEAFF
TRBJ2-3 | - | many | TRBV12-3/TRBV12-4 | TGTGCCAGCAGTTTCAGGGCCACAGATACGCAGTATTTT | CASSFRATDTQYF
TRBJ2-7 | - | medium-sized | TRBV28 | TGTGCCAGCAGTACCCGGGCTTCCTACGAGCAGTACTTC | CASSTRASYEQYF
TRBJ1-6 | - | - | TRBV12-3/TRBV12-4 | TGTGCCAGCAGTTTGTTGGGGGGCAATTCACCCCTCCACTTT | CASSLLGGNSPLHF
TRBJ1-1 | - | medium-sized | TRBV14 | TGTGCCAGCAGCCAATTTACAGACTCTGAAGCTTTCTTT | CASSQFTDSEAFF
TRBJ2-7 | - | many | TRBV7-9 | TGTGCCAGCAGCGACGACGTAGCCTACGAGCAGTACTTC | CASSDDVAYEQYF
TRBJ2-3 | TRBD1 | many | TRBV12-3/TRBV12-4 | TGTGCCAGCAGCTGGGGACAGGGGGGCACAGATACGCAGTATTTT | CASSWGQGGTDTQYF
TRBJ2-1 | - | many | TRBV19 | TGTGCCAGTAGTTCCAATAGCCACAATGAGCAGTTCTTC | CASSSNSHNEQFF
TRBJ2-1 | TRBD1 | many | TRBV27 | TGTGCCAGCAGTACCCGGACAGGGGGTTACAATGAGCAGTTCTTC | CASSTRTGGYNEQFF
TRBJ2-6 | - | medium-sized | TRBV7-6 | TGTGCCAGCAGCTTAGAACCCTACGACGGGAGCTCTGGGGCCAACGTCCTGACTTTC | CASSLEPYDGSSGANVLTF
TRBJ2-3 | TRBD1 | medium-sized | TRBV2 | TGTGCCAGCAGTAGGGGACAGGGCGCAGATACGCAGTATTTT | CASSRGQGADTQYF
TRBJ2-3 | - | many | TRBV12-3/TRBV12-4 | TGTGCCAGCAGTTTCCAGGGAGATACGCAGTATTTT | CASSFQGDTQYF
TRBJ2-3 | TRBD2 | many | TRBV20-1 | TGCAGTGCCCCCTCGGCGGGAGGGGACGATACGCAGTATTTT | CSAPSAGGDDTQYF
TRBJ2-7 | - | many | TRBV5-1 | TGCGCCAGCAGCTCTCCGGGGGGCCTCTACGAGCAGTACTTC | CASSSPGGLYEQYF
TRBJ2-3 | - | many | TRBV7-9 | TGTGCCAGCAGCTTAGTACTCACGGGGCGGAATACGCAGTATTTT | CASSLVLTGRNTQYF
TRBJ1-1 | - | medium-sized | TRBV12-3/TRBV12-4 | TGTGCCAGCAGTTTAGTCCACACTGAAGCTTTCTTT | CASSLVHTEAFF
TRBJ2-7 | - | medium-sized | TRBV6-8 | TGTGCCAGCAGCGGGGAGGACGAGCAGTACTTC | CASSGEDEQYF
TRBJ1-1 | - | many | TRBV19 | TGTGCCAGTAGTATAGATGGAGCGAACACTGAAGCTTTCTTT | CASSIDGANTEAFF
TRBJ1-1 | - | many | TRBV19 | TGTGCCAGTAGTAAGGAAGCGGGGAACACTGAAGCTTTCTTT | CASSKEAGNTEAFF
TRBJ2-5 | - | many | TRBV24-1 | TGTGCCACCAGTGAGGGGGCCTTCCTCGGAGAGACCCAGTACTTC | CATSEGAFLGETQYF
TRBJ2-3 | - | medium-sized | TRBV20-1 | TGCAGTGCTAGAGATTGGACGATGACTGGCACAGATACGCAGTATTTT | CSARDWTMTGTDTQYF
TRBJ1-4 | - | many | TRBV6-5 | TGTGCCAGCAGTTACTCCTTCGGACAAGGAGAAAAACTGTTTTTT | CASSYSFGQGEKLFF
TRBJ2-7 | - | many | TRBV7-9 | TGTGCCAGCAGCTCCGATGCTGGCCTCCGCCGGGACGAGCAGTACTTC | CASSSDAGLRRDEQYF
TRBJ2-1 | TRBD1 | few | TRBV2 | TGTGCCAGCAGTGAGGGGACAGGGCTTCTCAATGAGCAGTTCTTC | CASSEGTGLLNEQFF
TRBJ1-1 | TRBD1 | many | TRBV29-1 | TGCAGCGTCCCAGGGGGCACTGAAGCTTTCTTT | CSVPGGTEAFF
TRBJ2-1 | - | many | TRBV7-8 | TGTGCCAGCAGCTCCCTCCGGCGCGATGAGCAGTTCTTC | CASSSLRRDEQFF
TRBJ2-7 | TRBD2 | many | TRBV3-1 | TGTGCCAGCAGCCAAGATTTGAGACTAGCGAATTTGGTCTACGAGCAGTACTTC | CASSQDLRLANLVYEQYF
TRBJ2-3 | - | many | TRBV6-5 | TGTGCCAGCAGTTACTCGTACCCGTCAAGAGATACGCAGTATTTT | CASSYSYPSRDTQYF
TRBJ1-1 | - | many | TRBV19 | TGTGCCACCTCCGGATCGAACACTGAAGCTTTCTTT | CATSGSNTEAFF
TRBJ2-1 | TRBD1 | many | TRBV19 | TGTGCCAGTAGTATAGACAGGGGGAATGAGCAGTTCTTC | CASSIDRGNEQFF
TRBJ2-7 | - | few | TRBV6-5 | TGTGCCAGCAGTTCTACGGGACCCTCCTACGAGCAGTACTTC | CASSSTGPSYEQYF
TRBJ2-3 | - | many | TRBV12-3/TRBV12-4 | TGTGCCAGCAGTGCGGCCGATACGCAGTATTTT | CASSAADTQYF
TRBJ2-1 | - | many | TRBV29-1 | TGCAGCGTTCTCCCTTCCCGACCGACGGATGAGCAGTTCTTC | CSVLPSRPTDEQFF
TRBJ1-6 | - | many | TRBV10-3 | TGTGCCATCAGTGAGATGAGGGATGATTATTCACCCCTCCACTTT | CAISEMRDDYSPLHF
TRBJ2-3 | - | medium-sized | TRBV7-9 | TGTGCCAGCAGCTTAGACGGGAGCACAGATACGCAGTATTTT | CASSLDGSTDTQYF
TRBJ2-3 | - | many | TRBV7-9 | TGTGCCTGCCGACCCACAACCACAGATACGCAGTATTTT | CACRPTTTDTQYF
TRBJ1-5 | - | many | TRBV6-1 | TGTGCCAGCAGTGTGTCCGGGGACAGCAATCAGCCCCAGCATTTT | CASSVSGDSNQPQHF
TRBJ2-5 | - | many | TRBV7-9 | TGTGCCAGCAGTCCCCCCGGACGATCGACTGAGACCCAGTACTTC | CASSPPGRSTETQYF
TRBJ2-3 | TRBD2 | medium-sized | TRBV3-1 | TGTGCCAGCAGCCACCCAGAGACTAGCGGGGGGTCGGCATATACGCAGTATTTT | CASSHPETSGGSAYTQYF
TRBJ2-7 | - | many | TRBV12-3/TRBV12-4 | TGTGCCAGCAGTTTAGTCGGATGGAACGAGCAGTACTTC | CASSLVGWNEQYF
TRBJ2-2 | - | many | TRBV13 | TGTGCCAGCTCAGGGTCCGGGGAGCTGTTTTTT | CASSGSGELFF
TRBJ2-5 | TRBD2 | many | TRBV20-1 | TGCAGTGCTAGAGATATCAGGACTAGCGTTGAGACCCAGTACTTC | CSARDIRTSVETQYF
TRBJ2-5 | TRBD2 | many | TRBV20-1 | TGCAGTGCTCCTCCACTAGCGGAGTACCAAGAGACCCAGTACTTC | CSAPPLAEYQETQYF